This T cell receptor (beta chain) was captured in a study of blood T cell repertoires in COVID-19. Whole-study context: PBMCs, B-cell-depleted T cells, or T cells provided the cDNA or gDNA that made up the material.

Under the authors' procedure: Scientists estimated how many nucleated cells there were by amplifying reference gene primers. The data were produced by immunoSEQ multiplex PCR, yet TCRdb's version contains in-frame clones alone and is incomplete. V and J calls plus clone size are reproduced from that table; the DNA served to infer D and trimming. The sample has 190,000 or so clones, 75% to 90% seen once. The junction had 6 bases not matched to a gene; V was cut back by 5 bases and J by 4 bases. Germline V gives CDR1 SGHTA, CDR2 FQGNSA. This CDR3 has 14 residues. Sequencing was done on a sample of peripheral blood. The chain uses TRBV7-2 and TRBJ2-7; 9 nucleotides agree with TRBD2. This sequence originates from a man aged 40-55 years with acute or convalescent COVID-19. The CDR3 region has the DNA TGTGCCAGCAGCAGGCGGGGGGGCGAGTACGAGCAGTACTTC. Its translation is CASSRRGGEYEQYF.